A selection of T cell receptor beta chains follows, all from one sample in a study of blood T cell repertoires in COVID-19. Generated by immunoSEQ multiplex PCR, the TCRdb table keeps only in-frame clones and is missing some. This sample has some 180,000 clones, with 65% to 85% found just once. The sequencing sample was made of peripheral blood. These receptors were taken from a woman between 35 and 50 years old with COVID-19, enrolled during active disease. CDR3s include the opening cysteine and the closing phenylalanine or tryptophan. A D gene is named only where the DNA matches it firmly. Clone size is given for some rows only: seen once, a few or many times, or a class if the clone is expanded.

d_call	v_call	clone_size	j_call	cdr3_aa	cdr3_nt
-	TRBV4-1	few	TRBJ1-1	CASSQEAGNTEAFF	TGCGCCAGCAGCCAAGAGGCAGGGAACACTGAAGCTTTCTTT
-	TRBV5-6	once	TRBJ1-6	CASSLDRSPLHF	TGTGCCAGCAGCTTGGATCGGTCCCCCCTCCACTTT
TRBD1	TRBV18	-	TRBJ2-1	CASSTRRGQGDEQFF	TGTGCCAGCTCAACCCGACGGGGACAGGGAGACGAGCAGTTCTTC
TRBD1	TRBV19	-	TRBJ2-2	CASEPGQGPPGELFF	TGTGCCAGTGAACCGGGACAGGGGCCCCCCGGGGAGCTGTTTTTT
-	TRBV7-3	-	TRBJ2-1	CASSLIRSSLNEQFF	TGTGCCAGCAGCTTAATAAGGAGTTCCCTCAATGAGCAGTTCTTC
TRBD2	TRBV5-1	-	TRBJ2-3	CASSWTSGKDTQYF	TGCGCCAGCAGCTGGACTAGCGGGAAAGATACGCAGTATTTT
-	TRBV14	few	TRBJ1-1	CASSRSQNMNTEAFF	TGTGCCAGCAGCCGCTCACAGAACATGAACACTGAAGCTTTCTTT
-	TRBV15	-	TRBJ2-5	CATSRDIQGREETQYF	TGTGCCACCAGCAGAGATATCCAGGGTAGAGAAGAGACCCAGTACTTC
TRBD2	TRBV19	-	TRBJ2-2	CASRPGLAGGNTGELFF	TGTGCCAGTAGACCGGGACTAGCGGGGGGGAACACCGGGGAGCTGTTTTTT
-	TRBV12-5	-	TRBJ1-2	CASGHGGRSGYTF	TGTGCTAGTGGTCATGGAGGGCGGTCCGGCTACACCTTC
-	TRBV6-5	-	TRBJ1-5	CASRGGAYSNQPQHF	TGTGCCAGCAGGGGGGGGGCTTATAGCAATCAGCCCCAGCATTTT
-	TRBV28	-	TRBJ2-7	CASSFGAWMQYF	TGTGCCAGCAGTTTTGGGGCGTGGATGCAGTACTTC
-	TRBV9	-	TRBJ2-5	CASSVVGGRETQYF	TGTGCCAGCAGCGTAGTCGGAGGGAGGGAGACCCAGTACTTC
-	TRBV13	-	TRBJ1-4	CASRQKDRPNEKLFF	TGTGCCAGCAGGCAGAAGGACAGACCTAATGAAAAACTGTTTTTT
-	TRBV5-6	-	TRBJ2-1	CASTLGGSEYEQFF	TGTGCCAGCACCCTTGGTGGGAGTGAGTATGAGCAGTTCTTC
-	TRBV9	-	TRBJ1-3	CASSPKDSLMPFSGNTIYF	TGTGCCAGCAGCCCTAAGGACAGTCTAATGCCGTTCTCTGGAAACACCATATATTTT
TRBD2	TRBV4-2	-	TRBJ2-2	CAAIAGAGELFF	TGTGCCGCGATAGCGGGAGCCGGGGAGCTGTTTTTT
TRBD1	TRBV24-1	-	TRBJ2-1	CATSAPRGYNEQFF	TGTGCCACCAGTGCTCCCAGGGGGTACAATGAGCAGTTCTTC
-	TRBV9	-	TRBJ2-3	CASRGRSTDTQYF	TGTGCCAGCAGAGGGAGGAGCACAGATACGCAGTATTTT
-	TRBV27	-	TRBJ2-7	CASRKTPRDYEQYF	TGTGCCAGCCGCAAGACACCCCGGGACTACGAGCAGTACTTC
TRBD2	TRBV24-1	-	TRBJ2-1	CATSDSKPGGRNEQFF	TGTGCCACCAGTGATTCAAAGCCGGGAGGGCGCAATGAGCAGTTCTTC
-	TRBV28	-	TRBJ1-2	CASSSPNAGTFFYGYTF	TGTGCCAGCAGTTCTCCAAATGCGGGCACCTTTTTTTATGGCTACACCTTC
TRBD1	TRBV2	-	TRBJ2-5	CASTRDSQETQYF	TGTGCCAGCACCCGGGACAGCCAAGAGACCCAGTACTTC
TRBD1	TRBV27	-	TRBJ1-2	CASRGTGGDGYTF	TGTGCCAGCAGGGGAACAGGGGGCGATGGCTACACCTTC
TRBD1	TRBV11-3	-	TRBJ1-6	CASSSLGQGADSPLHF	TGTGCCAGCAGCTCGCTTGGACAGGGGGCAGATTCACCCCTCCACTTT
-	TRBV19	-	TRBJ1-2	CASRDPGVNYGYTF	TGTGCCAGTAGGGATCCAGGGGTGAACTATGGCTACACCTTC
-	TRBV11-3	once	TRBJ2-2	CASSGPSSELFF	TGTGCCAGCAGCGGCCCTAGTAGTGAGCTGTTTTTT
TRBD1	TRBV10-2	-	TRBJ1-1	CASRSQGAENTEAFF	TGCGCCAGCAGGTCACAGGGGGCGGAGAACACTGAAGCTTTCTTT
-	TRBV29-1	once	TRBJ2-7	CSARGTPSYEQYF	TGCAGCGCCAGGGGTACCCCTTCCTACGAGCAGTACTTC
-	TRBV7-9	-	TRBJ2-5	CASSFPGQETQYF	TGTGCCAGCAGCTTTCCAGGGCAAGAGACCCAGTACTTC
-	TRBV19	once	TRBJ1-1	CASSHQGRGIF	TGTGCCAGTAGTCACCAGGGCCGGGGGATCTTT
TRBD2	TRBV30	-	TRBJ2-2	CAWSVRGRCLPGELFF	TGTGCCTGGAGTGTACGCGGGAGGTGTCTTCCCGGGGAGCTGTTTTTT
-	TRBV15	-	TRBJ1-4	CATGPPLRVEEKLFF	TGTGCCACCGGGCCCCCTTTGAGGGTGGAGGAAAAACTGTTTTTT
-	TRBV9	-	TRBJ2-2	CASSPSTGANTGELFF	TGTGCCAGCAGCCCTTCGACTGGGGCTAACACCGGGGAGCTGTTTTTT
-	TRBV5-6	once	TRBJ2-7	CASSLQRAGTYEQYF	TGTGCCAGCAGCTTACAGAGGGCGGGGACCTACGAGCAGTACTTC
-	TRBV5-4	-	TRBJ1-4	CASSAWLEEKLFF	TGTGCCAGCAGCGCGTGGCTGGAGGAAAAACTGTTTTTT
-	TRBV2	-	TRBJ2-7	CASSFSLSYEQYF	TGTGCCAGCAGTTTTAGTCTCTCCTACGAGCAGTACTTC
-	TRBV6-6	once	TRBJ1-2	CASSYKRVSNYGYTF	TGTGCCAGCAGTTACAAGAGGGTTTCTAACTATGGCTACACCTTC
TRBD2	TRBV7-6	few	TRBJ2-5	CASSLKYKRGAGETQYF	TGTGCCAGCAGCTTAAAATATAAGCGGGGGGCCGGAGAGACCCAGTACTTC
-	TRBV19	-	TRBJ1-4	CASSLEGGHYEKLFF	TGTGCCAGTAGCCTAGAGGGGGGGCACTACGAAAAACTGTTTTTT
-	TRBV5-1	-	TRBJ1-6	CASSLEGQRNSPLHF	TGCGCCAGCAGCTTGGAAGGACAGAGGAATTCACCCCTCCACTTT
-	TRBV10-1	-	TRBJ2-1	CASSERGDLNEQFF	TGCGCCAGCAGTGAGCGCGGAGACTTGAATGAGCAGTTCTTC
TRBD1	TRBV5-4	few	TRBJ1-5	CASSSGQGQPQHF	TGTGCCAGCAGCTCGGGACAGGGACAGCCCCAGCATTTT
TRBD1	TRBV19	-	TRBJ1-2	CAIRDRDYGYTF	TGTGCCATACGGGACAGGGACTATGGCTACACCTTC
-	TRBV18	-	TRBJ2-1	CASSQGQSVNEQFF	TGTGCCAGCTCACAGGGACAATCGGTCAATGAGCAGTTCTTC
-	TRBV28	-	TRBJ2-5	CASKVGRETQYF	TGTGCCAGCAAAGTGGGCAGAGAGACCCAGTACTTC